This T cell receptor beta chain was obtained from a study of shared clonotypes between healthy human individuals. This CDR3 contains 14 residues. Trimming at V came to 3 bases and at J to 2 bases, leaving 4 bases not matched to a gene. Germline V gives CDR1 SGHTA, CDR2 FQGTGA. Method: immunoSEQ multiplex PCR; TCRdb's copy keeps in-frame clones and lacks some. The profile covers fewer than 3 million clones, with roughly 92% appearing a single time and 0.37% taken by the ten largest. The J gene is TRBJ2-7, the V gene TRBV7-3, with 7 bases aligning to TRBD1. The sequencing input was naive CD4+ T cells from PBMCs. Subset denoted: CD45RA+ positively selected. The receptor was isolated from a man aged 18 to 35 in good health. Some clones in this sample may be carry-over from other donors' samples. The DNA of the CDR3 is TGTGCCAGCAGCTTTGACAGGGTCCCCTACGAGCAGTACTTC. Translation: CASSFDRVPYEQYF.